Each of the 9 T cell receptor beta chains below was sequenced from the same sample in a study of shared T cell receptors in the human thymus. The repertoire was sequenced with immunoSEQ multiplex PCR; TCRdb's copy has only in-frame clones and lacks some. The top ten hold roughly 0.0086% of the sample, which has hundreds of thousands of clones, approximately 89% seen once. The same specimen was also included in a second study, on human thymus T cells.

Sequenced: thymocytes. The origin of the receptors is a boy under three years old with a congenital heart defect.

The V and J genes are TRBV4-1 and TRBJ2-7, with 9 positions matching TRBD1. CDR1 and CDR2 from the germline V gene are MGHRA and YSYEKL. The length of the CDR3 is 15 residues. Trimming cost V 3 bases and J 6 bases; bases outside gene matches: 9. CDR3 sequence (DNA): TGCGCCAGCAGCCAGGCCGGACAGGGGCTTCGCGAGCAGTACTTC. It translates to CASSQAGQGLREQYF.

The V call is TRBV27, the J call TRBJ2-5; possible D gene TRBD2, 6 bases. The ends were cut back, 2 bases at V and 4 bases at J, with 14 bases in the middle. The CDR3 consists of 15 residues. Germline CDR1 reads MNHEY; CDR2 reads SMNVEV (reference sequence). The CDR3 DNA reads TGTGCCAGCAGTTTAGGGCGGGGTAAAACAGAGACCCAGTACTTC. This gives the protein CASSLGRGKTETQYF.

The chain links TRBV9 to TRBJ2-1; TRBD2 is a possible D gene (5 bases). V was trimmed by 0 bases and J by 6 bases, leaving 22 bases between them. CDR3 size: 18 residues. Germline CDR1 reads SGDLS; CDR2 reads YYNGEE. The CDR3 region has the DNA TGTGCCAGCAGCGTAGTGGGAAACCGGGCCTTGGAGGTCAATGAGCAGTTCTTC. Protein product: CASSVVGNRALEVNEQFF. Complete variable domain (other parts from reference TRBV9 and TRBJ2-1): DSGVTQTPKHLITATGQRVTLRCSPRSGDLSVYWYQQSLDQGLQFLIQYYNGEERAKGNILERFSAQQFPDLHSELNLSSLELGDSALYFCASSVVGNRALEVNEQFFGPGTRLTVL.

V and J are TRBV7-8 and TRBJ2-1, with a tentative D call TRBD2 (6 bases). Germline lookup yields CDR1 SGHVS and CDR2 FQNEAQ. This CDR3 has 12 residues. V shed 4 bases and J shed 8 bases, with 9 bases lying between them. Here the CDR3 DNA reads TGTGCCAGCAGCTCCTGGAGGGATGAGCAGTTCTTC. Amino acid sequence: CASSSWRDEQFF.

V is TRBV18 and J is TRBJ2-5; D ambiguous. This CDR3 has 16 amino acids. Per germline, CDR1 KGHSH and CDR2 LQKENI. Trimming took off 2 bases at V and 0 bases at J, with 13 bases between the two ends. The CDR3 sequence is CASSPIKRAYQETQYF. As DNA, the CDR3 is TGTGCCAGCTCACCAATCAAAAGAGCGTACCAAGAGACCCAGTACTTC. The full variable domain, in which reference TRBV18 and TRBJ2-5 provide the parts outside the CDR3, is NAGVMQNPRHLVRRRGQEARLRCSPMKGHSHVYWYRQLPEEGLKFMVYLQKENIIDESGMPKERFSAEFPKEGPSILRIQQVVRGDSAAYFCASSPIKRAYQETQYFGPGTRLLVL.

The CDR3 loop reads CASSEGLAVDNEQFF. The CDR3 DNA is TGTGCCAGCAGCGAAGGACTAGCGGTTGACAATGAGCAGTTCTTC. The J gene is TRBJ2-1, the V gene TRBV7-9, with 10 bases aligning to TRBD2. The CDR3 length is 15 residues. The germline V gene encodes CDR1 SEHNR and CDR2 FQNEAQ (reference sequence). The junction had 6 bases not matched to a gene; V was cut back by 5 bases and J by 5 bases.

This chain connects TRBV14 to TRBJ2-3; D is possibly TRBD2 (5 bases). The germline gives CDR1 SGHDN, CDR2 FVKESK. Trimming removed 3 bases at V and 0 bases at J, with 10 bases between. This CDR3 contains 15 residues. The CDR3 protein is CASSHTGSSTDTQYF. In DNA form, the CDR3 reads TGTGCCAGCAGCCACACGGGATCAAGCACAGATACGCAGTATTTT.

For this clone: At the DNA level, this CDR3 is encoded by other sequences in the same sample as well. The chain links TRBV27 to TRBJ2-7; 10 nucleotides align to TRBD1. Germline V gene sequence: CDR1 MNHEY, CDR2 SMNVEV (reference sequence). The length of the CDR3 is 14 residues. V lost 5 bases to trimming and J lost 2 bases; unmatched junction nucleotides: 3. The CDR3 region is CASSLGQGAYEQYF. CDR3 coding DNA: TGTGCCAGCAGTCTAGGACAGGGGGCCTACGAGCAGTACTTC.

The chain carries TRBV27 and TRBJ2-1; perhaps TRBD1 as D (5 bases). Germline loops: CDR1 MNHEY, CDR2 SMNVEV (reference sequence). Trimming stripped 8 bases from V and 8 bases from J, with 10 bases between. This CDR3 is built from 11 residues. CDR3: CASHLGHEQFF. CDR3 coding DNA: TGTGCCAGCCATTTGGGGCATGAGCAGTTCTTC.